The clone carrying this T cell receptor beta chain was recorded a few times. Its specificity is unknown. This sample is part of a study of CD8 T cells in ankylosing spondylitis. Making the TCR beta libraries involved quantitative 5'-RACE with molecular barcodes. In TCRdb, the 5' RACE reads were re-called with MiXCR into one record per CDR3 protein. The sample lists about 250,000 distinct CDR3 sequences, 15% to 20% occurring once. CDR3 size: 14 residues. In germline, CDR1 is SQVTM, CDR2 ANQGSEA. V was pared by 6 bases and J by 1 base, with 14 bases between. General study points: Characteristic, it appeared, of ankylosing spondylitis blood was a TCR beta motif of roughly 8 highly homologous variants. Matched ankylosing spondylitis synovial fluid reportedly contained a significantly enriched population of disease-linked clones. Previous work reported some of these motif variants in the synovial fluid and blood of reactive arthritis.

This chain uses TRBV29-1 with TRBJ2-3, with a weak D call TRBD1 (5 bases). Input material: blood, either unsorted or a sorted T cell fraction (not recorded which). The clonotype was recovered from a male donor with ankylosing spondylitis or in good health (not recorded which). In DNA form, the CDR3 reads TGCAGCGTCCAGGGATATGGTGGCACAGATACGCAGTATTTT. This sequence encodes CSVQGYGGTDTQYF.